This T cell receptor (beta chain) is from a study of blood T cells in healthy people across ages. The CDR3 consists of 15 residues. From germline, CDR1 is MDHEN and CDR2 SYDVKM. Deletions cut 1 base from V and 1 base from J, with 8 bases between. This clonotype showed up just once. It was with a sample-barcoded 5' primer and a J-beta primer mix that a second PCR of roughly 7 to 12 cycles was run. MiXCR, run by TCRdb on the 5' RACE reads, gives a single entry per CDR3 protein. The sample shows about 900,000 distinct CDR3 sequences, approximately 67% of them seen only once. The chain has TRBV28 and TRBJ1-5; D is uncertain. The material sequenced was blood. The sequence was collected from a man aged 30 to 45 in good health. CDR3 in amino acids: CASSLSRWSNQPQHF. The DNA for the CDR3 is TGTGCCAGCAGTTTATCCAGGTGGAGCAATCAGCCCCAGCATTTT.